The clone carrying this TCR beta chain has a handful of counts. The antigen is unknown. The data belong to a study of CD8 T cells in ankylosing spondylitis. General study results and limits: Researchers reportedly found disease-linked clones significantly enriched in matched ankylosing spondylitis synovial fluid. Earlier reports found some motif variants in synovial fluid and blood in reactive arthritis. One TCR beta motif, made up of roughly 8 highly homologous variants, appeared characteristic of ankylosing spondylitis blood.

TCRdb processed the 5' RACE reads anew with MiXCR; each CDR3 protein has one entry. The table records approximately 39,000 distinct CDR3 sequences, roughly 11% of them present only once. The V gene's germline CDR1 is SQVTM and CDR2 ANQGSEA. The CDR3 spans 13 residues. V was pared by 7 bases and J by 3 bases, with 4 bases of the junction left unmatched. The chain couples TRBV29-1 to TRBJ2-1, with TRBD2 matching 9 bases. Sequencing used synovial fluid, either unsorted or a sorted T cell fraction (not recorded which). The receptor comes from a male donor with ankylosing spondylitis. CDR3 DNA: TGCAGCGAGGGGACTAGCAGCTACAATGAGCAGTTCTTC. Its translation: CSEGTSSYNEQFF.